These 24 T cell receptor beta chains were all obtained from the same sample, sequenced in a study of cytomegalovirus exposure and HLA in healthy donors. This PCR relied on a set of 60 Vbeta primers and 13 Jbeta primers. Generated by immunoSEQ multiplex PCR, the TCRdb table keeps only in-frame clones and is missing some. The table includes about 150,000 clones, around 79% detected once. The sequenced sample consisted of PBMCs. These receptors were taken from a man aged 25 to 40 in good health and CMV-seropositive.

The chain links TRBV9 to TRBJ2-2, with 7 bases aligning to TRBD1. CDR1 and CDR2 from the germline V gene are SGDLS and YYNGEE. Germline trimming cut 8 bases from V and 4 bases from J; bases unmatched to any gene: 11. The CDR3 is 15 amino acids. As DNA, the CDR3 is TGTGCCAGTTCAACCGGGACAGAAATCACCGGGGAGCTGTTTTTT. Its protein product is CASSTGTEITGELFF.

The J gene is TRBJ1-1, the V gene TRBV7-2; tentative D call: TRBD1 (6 bases). The CDR3 is 14 amino acids. The germline V gene has CDR1 SGHTA and CDR2 FQGNSA. The V and J ends lost 2 bases and 1 base respectively, with 8 bases between them. CDR3 nucleotide sequence: TGTGCCAGCAGCTTAACGACAGGGAACACTGAAGCTTTCTTT. It yields the protein CASSLTTGNTEAFF.

The chain couples TRBV5-1 to TRBJ1-3, with a possible D match to TRBD1 (5 bases). In germline, CDR1 is SGHRS, CDR2 YFSETQ. The CDR3 length is 14 residues. Trimming took off 4 bases at V and 1 base at J, with 9 bases between the two ends. The CDR3 bases are TGCGCCAGCAGCGACGGGGGGTCTGGAAACACCATATATTTT. Amino acid sequence: CASSDGGSGNTIYF.

V usage is TRBV2 and J usage is TRBJ1-5; a possible D gene is TRBD1 (6 bases). The germline V and J ends were trimmed by 2 bases and 5 bases, with 13 bases remaining between them. The CDR3 length is 15 residues. Germline V gene sequence: CDR1 SNHLY, CDR2 FYNNEI. Here the CDR3 DNA reads TGTGCCAGCAGTGAAACGGCAGGGGCGCATCAGCCCCAGCATTTT. Protein product: CASSETAGAHQPQHF.

The gene calls are TRBV19 and TRBJ2-7; no clear D gene. The CDR3 extends over 13 amino acids. V lost 5 bases and J 7 bases, leaving 15 bases between the germline ends. In germline, CDR1 is LNHDA, CDR2 SQIVND (reference sequence). The CDR3 DNA is TGTGCCAGTAGTTCCGCGTTAAAACTTGAGCAGTACTTC. Translating gives CASSSALKLEQYF.

J is TRBJ2-5 and V is TRBV7-9; no clear D gene. V lost 4 bases, J lost 6 bases, and 9 bases lay in between. Germline V CDR1 and CDR2: SEHNR, FQNEAQ (reference sequence). This CDR3 comprises 12 residues. The CDR3 coding sequence is TGTGCCAGCAGCTCGAGTGATAAGACCCAGTACTTC. Translation gives CASSSSDKTQYF. Drawing the rest from reference TRBV7-9 and TRBJ2-5, the complete variable domain is DTGVSQNPRHKITKRGQNVTFRCDPISEHNRLYWYRQTLGQGPEFLTYFQNEAQLEKSRLLSDRFSAERPKGSFSTLEIQRTEQGDSAMYLCASSSSDKTQYFGPGTRLLVL.

The rearrangement joins TRBV9 to TRBJ1-2, with D tentatively TRBD1 (5 bases). This CDR3 spans 14 amino acids. Germline CDR1 reads SGDLS; CDR2 reads YYNGEE. Trimming cost V 0 bases and J 3 bases, with 9 bases left between them. As DNA, the CDR3 is TGTGCCAGCAGCGTAGAACAGGCTCACTATGGCTACACCTTC. This encodes CASSVEQAHYGYTF.

This rearrangement joins TRBV4-3 to TRBJ2-7; D might be TRBD2 (5 bases). The CDR3 totals 15 residues. From germline, CDR1 is LGHNA and CDR2 YSLEER. The V gene lost 1 base and the J gene lost 3 bases, with 13 bases spanning the gap. In DNA form, the CDR3 reads TGCGCCAGCAGCCAAGCAGAGGGAACTCTCTACGAGCAGTACTTC. Translation gives CASSQAEGTLYEQYF.

This clone appeared once. The rearrangement uses TRBV7-9 and TRBJ2-5; 7 bases line up with TRBD2. J gave up 7 bases and V 1 base, and 6 bases lay outside the gene matches. The CDR3 sequence is 14 residues long. Germline CDR1 is SEHNR and CDR2 is FQNEAQ (reference sequence). The CDR3 sequence is CASSLGGGPGTQYF. In DNA form, the CDR3 reads TGTGCCAGCAGCTTAGGCGGGGGACCAGGGACCCAGTACTTC.

The chain carries TRBV27 and TRBJ1-4; D uncertain. Trimming cost V 8 bases and J 8 bases, with 21 bases left between them. Looked up from germline, CDR1 is MNHEY and CDR2 is SMNVEV (reference sequence). This CDR3 is 15 amino acids long. CDR3 protein: CASGLTAAVLEKLFF. Here the CDR3 DNA reads TGTGCCAGCGGACTAACGGCAGCTGTGTTAGAAAAACTGTTTTTT. The full variable domain, with the rest looked up from reference TRBV27 and TRBJ1-4, is EAQVTQNPRYLITVTGKKLTVTCSQNMNHEYMSWYRQDPGLGLRQIYYSMNVEVTDKGDVPEGYKVSRKEKRNFPLILESPSPNQTSLYFCASGLTAAVLEKLFFGSGTQLSVL.

The chain employs TRBV6-5 and TRBJ2-2; TRBD2 might be the D (6 bases). The CDR3 has 16 residues. Germline CDR1 reads MNHEY; CDR2 reads SVGAGI. Deletions cut 4 bases from V and 6 bases from J, with 18 bases between. CDR3 loop: CASSSPGLAQPGELFF. The CDR3 DNA is TGTGCCAGCAGTTCTCCGGGCCTAGCGCAACCCGGGGAGCTGTTTTTT.

The chain uses TRBV6-1 and TRBJ1-1, with a possible D match to TRBD1 (6 bases). Germline loops: CDR1 MNHNS, CDR2 SASEGT. CDR3 length: 16 amino acids. Trimming shortened V by 2 bases and J by 4 bases, and 17 bases separated the two germline ends. The DNA for the CDR3 is TGTGCCAGCAGTGAAATCAGGGGTCTTACCCTCACTGAAGCTTTCTTT. This sequence encodes CASSEIRGLTLTEAFF.

The V gene is TRBV6-4, the J gene TRBJ2-1; D possibly corresponds to TRBD2 (6 bases). The germline V gene encodes CDR1 MRHNA and CDR2 SNTAGT. This CDR3 spans 16 amino acids. V was clipped by 4 bases and J by 8 bases, with 21 bases between them. Written as DNA, the CDR3 is TGTGCCAGCAGTGCCCTCGACAGCCCAGCTAGCGATGAGCAGTTCTTC. Its translation: CASSALDSPASDEQFF.

This chain connects TRBV27 to TRBJ2-7; 7 nucleotides agree with TRBD1. Germline loops: CDR1 MNHEY, CDR2 SMNVEV (reference sequence). This CDR3 contains 15 residues. Losses at the gene ends were 4 bases for V and 2 bases for J; bases not matched to a gene: 8. DNA of the CDR3: TGTGCCAGCAGTTCCTTGGCGCAGGGGGCCTACGAGCAGTACTTC. Translated: CASSSLAQGAYEQYF.

The chain recombines TRBV2 with TRBJ1-2; no definite D call. V lost 6 bases, J lost 2 bases, and 10 bases lay in between. The CDR3 loop spans 13 amino acids. The germline gives CDR1 SNHLY, CDR2 FYNNEI. The CDR3 DNA reads as TGTGCCAGCAGCCCCGCCGGGAACTATGGCTACACCTTC. Translation gives CASSPAGNYGYTF.

The rearrangement links TRBV7-2 to TRBJ2-2, with a possible D match to TRBD1 (6 bases). This CDR3 comprises 13 residues. The V end was cut by 4 bases, the J end by 8 bases, with 11 bases between. CDR1 is SGHTA and CDR2 is FQGNSA in the germline V gene. The CDR3 spells CASSYRVLGELFF. CDR3 coding DNA: TGTGCCAGCAGCTACAGGGTTTTAGGGGAGCTGTTTTTT.

The rearrangement joins TRBV7-9 to TRBJ2-5; 13 bases are a match to TRBD2. The assigned J gene may be wrong: the sequence end matches TRBJ2-7 better. Germline V gives CDR1 SEHNR, CDR2 FQNEAQ (reference sequence). CDR3 length: 15 amino acids. This CDR3 is CASSHEGLAGYEQYF. CDR3 nucleotides: TGTGCCAGCAGCCACGAGGGACTAGCGGGGTACGAGCAGTACTTC.

The chain uses TRBV7-6 and TRBJ2-3; D is possibly TRBD2 (5 bases). Per the germline V gene, CDR1 is SGHVS and CDR2 is FNYEAQ. V dropped 1 base and J dropped 0 bases, with 11 bases sitting between them. The CDR3 covers 16 residues. The CDR3 spells CASSLGSVTSTDTQYF. The CDR3 DNA sequence: TGTGCCAGCAGCTTAGGTAGCGTTACTAGCACAGATACGCAGTATTTT.

The chain recombines TRBV28 with TRBJ1-5; D is uncertain. Germline CDR1 reads MDHEN; CDR2 reads SYDVKM. Trimming stripped 6 bases from V and 5 bases from J, with 8 bases between. The CDR3 length is 12 residues. The CDR3 DNA follows: TGTGCCAGCAGCAACGGGGATCAGCCCCAGCATTTT. This sequence encodes CASSNGDQPQHF.

The chain carries TRBV11-3 and TRBJ2-1; 7 nucleotides align to TRBD2. The CDR3 consists of 16 residues. Germline assignment: CDR1 SGHNT and CDR2 YENEEA. Trimming at V came to 1 base and at J to 4 bases, leaving 7 bases not matched to a gene. CDR3 nucleotides: TGTGCCAGCAGCTTAGTGGGGGGGAAGGGGTACAATGAGCAGTTCTTC. This sequence encodes CASSLVGGKGYNEQFF.

The chain links TRBV27 to TRBJ2-2; 11 nucleotides agree with TRBD1. This CDR3 contains 16 residues. Germline CDR1 and CDR2: MNHEY and SMNVEV (reference sequence). V shed 7 bases, J shed 3 bases, and the junction held 7 bases outside the gene matches. The CDR3 loop is CASNGQGAMDTGELFF. As DNA, the CDR3 is TGTGCCAGCAATGGACAGGGGGCTATGGACACCGGGGAGCTGTTTTTT.

By sample share, this clone is medium-sized. The rearrangement uses TRBV27 and TRBJ1-2, with 7 positions matching TRBD1. The junction had 5 bases not matched to a gene; V was cut back by 7 bases and J by 0 bases. Germline assignment: CDR1 MNHEY and CDR2 SMNVEV (reference sequence). The CDR3 has 14 amino acids. The CDR3 bases are TGTGCCAGCACCGGACAGGACGCTAACTATGGCTACACCTTC. This gives the protein CASTGQDANYGYTF.

J is TRBJ1-3 and V is TRBV4-2; 8 bases line up with TRBD1. The CDR3 runs to 15 residues. Germline assignment: CDR1 LGHNA and CDR2 YNFKEQ. V trimming: 2 bases; J trimming: 3 bases; junction bases outside the gene matches: 3. The CDR3 coding sequence is TGTGCCAGCAGCCAACAGGGGGCTAGTGGAAACACCATATATTTT. Protein sequence: CASSQQGASGNTIYF.

CDR3 in DNA: TGCGCCAGCAGCCAAGGGGGGGGCCGAACCGGGGAGCTGTTTTTT. Its protein is CASSQGGGRTGELFF. This sequence joins TRBV4-1 and TRBJ2-2; tentatively, D is TRBD2 (7 bases). Between the trimmed V and J ends, which lost 1 base and 5 bases, there was a span of 11 bases. The CDR3 extends over 15 amino acids. Per the germline V gene, CDR1 is MGHRA and CDR2 is YSYEKL.